This TCR beta chain was recorded in a study of cytomegalovirus exposure and HLA in healthy donors. Primers included in the PCR were 60 Vbeta and 13 Jbeta primers. Libraries were prepared by immunoSEQ multiplex PCR; TCRdb keeps only in-frame clonotypes and omits some of them. The repertoire includes over 150,000 clones, roughly 80% of them detected once, and approximately 4% sits in the top ten. V lost 3 bases and J lost 1, with 12 bases in between. The CDR3 is made up of 15 amino acids. The germline V gene has CDR1 SEHNR and CDR2 FQNEAQ (reference sequence). The chain joins TRBV7-9 to TRBJ1-1, with D unresolved. This sequence originates from a woman aged 35 to 49 in good health and CMV-seronegative. The sequencing sample was made of PBMCs. The CDR3 loop is CASSFLHTANTEAFF. As DNA, the CDR3 is TGTGCCAGCAGCTTCCTCCATACAGCGAACACTGAAGCTTTCTTT.